This T cell receptor (beta chain) is drawn from a study of blood T cell repertoires in COVID-19. The CDR3 extends over 14 amino acids. Germline values: CDR1 SGHAT, CDR2 FQNNGV. The V segment lost 4 bases and the J segment 3 bases; nucleotides outside the gene matches: 3. Sequencing was performed with immunoSEQ multiplex PCR; in TCRdb, only in-frame clones are kept and a portion is missing. The sample carries more than 200,000 clones, around 84% recorded once. Sequenced input: peripheral blood. J is TRBJ2-7 and V is TRBV11-2, with TRBD1 matching 10 bases. The clonotype comes from a man aged 55 to 70 with acute or convalescent COVID-19. CDR3 in amino acids: CASSSGTGDYEQYF. In nucleotides, the CDR3 is TGTGCCAGCAGCTCCGGGACAGGGGACTACGAGCAGTACTTC.